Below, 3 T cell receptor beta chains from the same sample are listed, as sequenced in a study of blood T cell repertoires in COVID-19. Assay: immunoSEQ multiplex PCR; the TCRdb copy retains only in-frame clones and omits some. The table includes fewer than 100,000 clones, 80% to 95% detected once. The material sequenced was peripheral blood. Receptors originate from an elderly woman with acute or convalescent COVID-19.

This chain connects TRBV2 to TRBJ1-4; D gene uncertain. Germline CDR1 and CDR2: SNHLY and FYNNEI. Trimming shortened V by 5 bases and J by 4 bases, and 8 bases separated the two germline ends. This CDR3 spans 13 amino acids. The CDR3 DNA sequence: TGTGCCAGCAGTAACCAGTTTAATGAAAAACTGTTTTTT. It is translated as CASSNQFNEKLFF.

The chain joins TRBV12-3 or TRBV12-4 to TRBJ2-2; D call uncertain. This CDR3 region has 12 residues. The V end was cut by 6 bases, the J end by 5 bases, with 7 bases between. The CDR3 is CASSELTGELFF. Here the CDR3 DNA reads TGTGCCAGCAGCGAACTAACCGGGGAGCTGTTTTTT.

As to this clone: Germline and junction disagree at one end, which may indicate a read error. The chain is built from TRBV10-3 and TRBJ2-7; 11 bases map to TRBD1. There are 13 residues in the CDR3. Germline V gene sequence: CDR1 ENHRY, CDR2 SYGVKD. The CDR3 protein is CAISEGQGAASTF. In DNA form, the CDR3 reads TGTGCCATCAGTGAGGGACAGGGGGCCGCTAGCACTTTC.